This entry lists 29 T cell receptor beta chains sequenced from one sample in a study of patients and donors after allogeneic stem cell transplantation. Via MiXCR, TCRdb re-called the RT-PCR reads, giving one row per CDR3 protein. The sample lists about 960,000 distinct CDR3 sequences; more than 15% were seen once. The specimen sequenced was blood, either unsorted or a sorted T cell fraction (not recorded which). Receptors originate from a human donor who was either an allogeneic HSCT recipient or a stem cell or donor lymphocyte infusion donor (not recorded which). It is not recorded whose cells these are; they may come from a transplant donor.

This clonotype was seen only a few times. The rearrangement uses TRBV5-1 and TRBJ2-1, with a weak D call TRBD2 (6 bases). V lost 6 bases, J lost 4 bases, and 17 bases lay in between. The CDR3 covers 15 residues. In germline, CDR1 is SGHRS, CDR2 YFSETQ. CDR3 sequence (DNA): TGCGCCAGCAAACGGGGGACGGGAATATACAATGAGCAGTTCTTC. Translation: CASKRGTGIYNEQFF.

There are a few counts of this clonotype. The V gene is TRBV5-6, the J gene TRBJ2-2, with a possible D match to TRBD1 (6 bases). This CDR3 is 15 amino acids long. V was clipped by 3 bases and J by 4 bases, with 13 bases between them. CDR1 and CDR2 from the germline V gene are SGHDT and YYEEEE. Written as DNA, the CDR3 is TGTGCCAGCAGCTCCCAAACAGGGATCACCGGGGAGCTGTTTTTT. Its protein is CASSSQTGITGELFF.

There are a few counts of this clonotype. The rearrangement joins TRBV12-3 or TRBV12-4 to TRBJ2-2, with TRBD2 as a possible D gene (6 bases). There are 14 residues in the CDR3. V lost 4 bases, J lost 3 bases, and 9 bases lay in between. CDR3 loop: CASSWGVDTGELFF. The CDR3 DNA sequence: TGTGCCAGCAGTTGGGGGGTGGACACCGGGGAGCTGTTTTTT.

The chain couples TRBV9 to TRBJ2-7; the D is unclear. Germline CDR1 reads SGDLS; CDR2 reads YYNGEE. V lost 2 bases and J 0 bases, leaving 12 bases between the germline ends. The length of the CDR3 is 15 residues. Here the CDR3 DNA reads TGTGCCAGCAGCGTTGGCGTACAGAACTCCTACGAGCAGTACTTC. Encoded protein: CASSVGVQNSYEQYF.

This clonotype was detected only a few times. V gene TRBV6-1 combines with J gene TRBJ2-7, with D perhaps assigned TRBD1 or TRBD2 (5 bases each). Germline V gives CDR1 MNHNS, CDR2 SASEGT. The CDR3 length is 15 residues. V lost 1 base, J lost 2 bases, and 12 bases lay in between. The CDR3 spells CASSEGFTGPYEQYF. CDR3 sequence (DNA): TGTGCCAGCAGTGAAGGGTTTACGGGACCCTACGAGCAGTACTTC.

V gene TRBV30 combines with J gene TRBJ1-2; D unresolved. The CDR3 consists of 14 residues. V lost 1 base and J lost 1, with 10 bases in between. Germline-derived CDR1 and CDR2 are GTSNPN and SVGIG (reference sequence). The CDR3 DNA reads TGTGCCTGGAGTGAAACCACCCTTAACTATGGCTACACCTTC. Translating gives CAWSETTLNYGYTF.

This clonotype has at least ten counts. CDR3 sequence reads: CATTTQETQYF. The DNA for the CDR3 is TGTGCCACCACAACTCAAGAGACCCAGTACTTC. The chain is built from TRBV28 and TRBJ2-5, with D unclear. Looked up from germline, CDR1 is MDHEN and CDR2 is SYDVKM. Trimming stripped 10 bases from V and 2 bases from J, with 8 bases between. The CDR3 has 11 amino acids.

The chain links TRBV9 to TRBJ2-7; D is possibly TRBD2 (6 bases). Trimming left V 2 bases short and J 0 bases short, with 12 bases between. CDR3 length: 15 amino acids. From germline, CDR1 is SGDLS and CDR2 YYNGEE. Here the CDR3 DNA reads TGTGCCAGCAGCGTCGGGGGAAGTCCCTCCTACGAGCAGTACTTC. It codes for CASSVGGSPSYEQYF.

This clonotype was seen a handful of times. V usage is TRBV7-3 and J usage is TRBJ2-1; no clear D gene. The CDR3 consists of 15 residues. V was pared by 1 base and J by 5 bases, with 12 bases between. Germline CDR1 reads SGHTA; CDR2 reads FQGTGA. CDR3 DNA: TGTGCCAGCAGCTTAAGCGGCCTAATACACAATGAGCAGTTCTTC. Its translation: CASSLSGLIHNEQFF.

There are a few counts of this clonotype. The chain is built from TRBV20-1 and TRBJ2-7; perhaps TRBD1 as D (5 bases). The CDR3 has 11 residues. Looked up from germline, CDR1 is DFQATT and CDR2 is SNEGSKA (reference sequence). Trimming took off 5 bases at V and 4 bases at J, with 9 bases between the two ends. The CDR3: CSAVQGYEQYF. The CDR3 DNA follows: TGCAGTGCTGTGCAGGGTTACGAGCAGTACTTC.

The rearrangement links TRBV5-6 to TRBJ2-1; 12 bases fit TRBD2. The junction had 9 bases not matched to a gene; V was cut back by 4 bases and J by 7 bases. Looked up from germline, CDR1 is SGHDT and CDR2 is YYEEEE. This CDR3 contains 16 residues. The CDR3 protein is CASSPVTSGGKNEQFF. In nucleotides, the CDR3 is TGTGCCAGCAGCCCGGTGACTAGCGGGGGAAAAAATGAGCAGTTCTTC.

This clonotype was seen a few times. The genes are TRBV29-1 and TRBJ1-2; no clear D gene. V shed 4 bases and J shed 2 bases, with 14 bases lying between them. From germline, CDR1 is SQVTM and CDR2 ANQGSEA. CDR3 size: 14 residues. The CDR3 sequence: CSVARLGLNYGYTF. CDR3 in DNA: TGCAGCGTTGCCAGACTCGGGCTGAACTATGGCTACACCTTC.

V usage is TRBV25-1 and J usage is TRBJ1-4; D is possibly TRBD1 (6 bases). V was cut by 3 bases and J by 6 bases, with 11 bases left in between. The CDR3 has 14 amino acids. The germline gives CDR1 MGHDK, CDR2 SYGVNS. The CDR3 coding sequence is TGTGCCAGCAGTGACCAACAGGGAGATGAAAAACTGTTTTTT. It codes for CASSDQQGDEKLFF.

This clonotype was counted many times. The gene calls are TRBV5-1 and TRBJ2-7; 14 bases match TRBD2. This CDR3 has 14 residues. Germline loops: CDR1 SGHRS, CDR2 YFSETQ. With V trimmed by 7 bases and J by 12 bases, 12 bases remained unmatched. The chain's CDR3 is CASYEGTSGSSLYF. The CDR3 DNA is TGCGCCAGCTACGAAGGGACTAGCGGGAGTAGCTTGTACTTC.

For the CDR3, the DNA is TGTGCCTGGAGTGTACTAGCGGGGGGCGGGAACACCGGGGAGCTGTTTTTT. As protein: CAWSVLAGGGNTGELFF. This chain connects TRBV30 to TRBJ2-2, with TRBD2 identical over 12 bases. V was clipped by 0 bases and J by 1 base; unmatched bases: 3. In germline, CDR1 is GTSNPN, CDR2 SVGIG (reference sequence). The CDR3 is 17 residues long.

The chain links TRBV9 to TRBJ2-2; a possible D gene is TRBD1 (6 bases). The CDR3 is 16 amino acids. The V and J ends lost 0 bases and 2 bases respectively, with 11 bases between them. Germline V gene sequence: CDR1 SGDLS, CDR2 YYNGEE. CDR3 nucleotides: TGTGCCAGCAGCGTAGTGGGGGCCCCCAACACCGGGGAGCTGTTTTTT. This sequence encodes CASSVVGAPNTGELFF. The full variable domain, rest sourced from reference TRBV9 and TRBJ2-2, is DSGVTQTPKHLITATGQRVTLRCSPRSGDLSVYWYQQSLDQGLQFLIQYYNGEERAKGNILERFSAQQFPDLHSELNLSSLELGDSALYFCASSVVGAPNTGELFFGEGSRLTVL.

This clonotype was seen ten or more times. V and J are TRBV12-3 or TRBV12-4 and TRBJ2-1; 7 bases match TRBD1. V lost 2 bases, J lost 1 base, and 11 bases stayed unmatched. The CDR3 is 18 residues long. DNA of the CDR3: TGTGCCAGCAGTTTATGGTTAGGGGGCGGTGGGTCCTACAATGAGCAGTTCTTC. Its translation is CASSLWLGGGGSYNEQFF.

This clonotype came up many times. The chain carries TRBV12-3 or TRBV12-4 and TRBJ1-6; TRBD1 might be the D (6 bases). CDR3 size: 15 residues. V was trimmed by 4 bases and J by 4 bases, leaving 11 bases between them. CDR3: CASSSGTNYNSPLHF. As DNA, the CDR3 is TGTGCCAGCAGTTCTGGGACAAATTATAATTCACCCCTCCACTTT.

This clonotype occurred a few times. The gene calls are TRBV12-3 or TRBV12-4 and TRBJ2-2; TRBD2 agrees at 8 bases. The CDR3 covers 16 residues. Germline trimming cut 7 bases from V and 5 bases from J; bases unmatched to any gene: 12. The CDR3, as DNA: TGTGCCAGCAACCTGAGCGGGAGTGGCGGAACCGGGGAGCTGTTTTTT. This codes for CASNLSGSGGTGELFF.

The chain employs TRBV6-2 or TRBV6-3 and TRBJ2-6, with TRBD1 matching over 7 bases. The V and J ends lost 2 bases and 9 bases, in that order; junction bases with no gene match: 4. The CDR3 loop spans 14 amino acids. The germline CDR1 and CDR2 sequences are MNHEY and SVGEGT. The chain's CDR3 is CASSYRQGVNVLTF. The CDR3 DNA reads as TGTGCCAGCAGTTACCGACAGGGAGTCAACGTCCTGACTTTC.

This chain connects TRBV6-5 to TRBJ2-3; D unresolved. The V end was cut by 0 bases, the J end by 2 bases, with 9 bases between. The CDR3 consists of 15 residues. Germline V gene sequence: CDR1 MNHEY, CDR2 SVGAGI. CDR3: CASSYSGYPTDTQYF. The DNA of the CDR3 is TGTGCCAGCAGTTACTCGGGGTATCCCACAGATACGCAGTATTTT.

J is TRBJ1-1 and V is TRBV6-6; no firm D call. Germline V CDR1 and CDR2: MNHNY, SVGAGI (reference sequence). Trimming left V 8 bases short and J 0 bases short, with 10 bases between. The CDR3 consists of 13 residues. The CDR3 DNA is TGTGCCAGCGATACCAGCCTGAACACTGAAGCTTTCTTT. Its protein is CASDTSLNTEAFF.

There are many counts of this clonotype. This chain connects TRBV10-3 to TRBJ1-6; 7 bases are a match to TRBD1. This CDR3 has 15 amino acids. The germline V gene has CDR1 ENHRY and CDR2 SYGVKD. After removal of 2 bases from V and 6 bases from J, the junction contained 4 bases not matched to a gene. The CDR3 loop reads CAISEPQGGNSPLHF. In DNA, the CDR3 is TGTGCCATCAGTGAGCCCCAGGGGGGTAATTCACCCCTCCACTTT.

J is TRBJ2-7 and V is TRBV3-1, with 11 bases fitting TRBD2. Looked up from germline, CDR1 is LGHDT and CDR2 is YNNKEL (reference sequence). The CDR3 extends over 15 amino acids. V dropped 4 bases and J dropped 6; count of bases not matched to a gene: 8. The DNA for the CDR3 is TGTGCCAGCAGCCTCCTAGCGGGGGGCCCCATCGAGCAGTACTTC. Protein product: CASSLLAGGPIEQYF.

This clonotype was seen more than once but under ten times. The V call is TRBV7-2, the J call TRBJ2-5; a weak D match, TRBD1 (6 bases). Trimming cost V 5 bases and J 4 bases, with 17 bases left between them. Germline values: CDR1 SGHTA, CDR2 FQGNSA. The CDR3 is made up of 15 amino acids. The CDR3 DNA follows: TGTGCCAGCAGCCCCTGGGGGACACTCCTAGAGACCCAGTACTTC. Translation gives CASSPWGTLLETQYF.

This clonotype appeared many times. The V gene is TRBV12-3 or TRBV12-4, the J gene TRBJ2-5; TRBD1 matches at 7 bases. The J segment lost 2 bases and the V segment lost 4 bases, leaving 1 base of the junction unmatched. This CDR3 region has 13 residues. The CDR3 bases are TGTGCCAGCAGTTGGGACAGTCAAGAGACCCAGTACTTC. This codes for CASSWDSQETQYF.

CDR3 coding DNA: TGTGCCAGCAGTTTCGGGGGGCGTCAGCCCCAGCATTTT. Its protein product is CASSFGGRQPQHF. The chain recombines TRBV12-3 or TRBV12-4 with TRBJ1-5, with TRBD1 as a possible D gene (6 bases). The CDR3 spans 13 residues. Trimming removed 3 bases from V and 6 bases from J, with 9 bases in between.

The chain combines TRBV19 with TRBJ2-1; no reliable D call. V lost 5 bases to trimming and J lost 0 bases, with 11 bases between them. Germline V lookup: CDR1 LNHDA, CDR2 SQIVND (reference sequence). The length of the CDR3 is 15 residues. The CDR3, as DNA: TGTGCCAGTAGTCCCGACTCCGGCTCCTACAATGAGCAGTTCTTC. Protein sequence: CASSPDSGSYNEQFF.

This clonotype has only a few counts. The rearrangement links TRBV9 to TRBJ1-3, with TRBD1 identical over 7 bases. J gave up 0 bases and V 4 bases, and 13 bases lay outside the gene matches. The CDR3 covers 18 residues. Per germline, CDR1 SGDLS and CDR2 YYNGEE. The CDR3 sequence: CASSPRGDSYDSGNTIYF. In DNA form, the CDR3 reads TGTGCCAGCAGCCCCAGGGGGGACAGTTACGACTCTGGAAACACCATATATTTT.